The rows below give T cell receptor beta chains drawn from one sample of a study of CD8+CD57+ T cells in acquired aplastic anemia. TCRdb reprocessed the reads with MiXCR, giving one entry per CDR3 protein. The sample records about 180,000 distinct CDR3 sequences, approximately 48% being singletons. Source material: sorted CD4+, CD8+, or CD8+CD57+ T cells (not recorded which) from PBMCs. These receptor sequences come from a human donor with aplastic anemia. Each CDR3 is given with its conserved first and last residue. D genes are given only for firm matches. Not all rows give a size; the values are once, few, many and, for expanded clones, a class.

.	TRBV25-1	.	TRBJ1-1	CASSNSGTTEAFF	TGTGCCAGCAGTAACTCGGGAACCACTGAAGCTTTCTTT
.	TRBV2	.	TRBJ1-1	CASEISGVNTEAFF	TGTGCCAGCGAGATTTCCGGGGTTAACACTGAAGCCTTCTTT
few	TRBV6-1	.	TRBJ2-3	CASMERGGGRDTQYF	TGTGCCAGCATGGAGAGGGGGGGGGGCCGAGATACGCAGTATTTT
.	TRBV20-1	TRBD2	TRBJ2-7	CSATGLGSYEQYF	TGCAGTGCTACCGGACTAGGTTCCTACGAGCAGTACTTC
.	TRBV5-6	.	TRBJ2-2	CASSLVGWHGELFF	TGTGCCAGCAGCTTGGTGGGGTGGCACGGGGAGCTGTTTTTT
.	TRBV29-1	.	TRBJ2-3	CSVDRETDTQYF	TGCAGCGTTGACCGAGAGACAGATACGCAGTATTTT
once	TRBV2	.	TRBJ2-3	CASSDTSITDTQYF	TGTGCCAGCAGCGATACTAGTATCACAGATACGCAGTATTTT
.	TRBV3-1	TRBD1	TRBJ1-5	CASSQSGQGHQPQHF	TGTGCCAGCAGCCAATCGGGACAGGGGCATCAGCCCCAGCATTTT
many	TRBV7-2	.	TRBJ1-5	CASSAYTGTNQPQHF	TGTGCCAGCAGCGCTTACACAGGGACCAATCAGCCCCAGCATTTT
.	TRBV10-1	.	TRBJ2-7	CASSRGSAYEQYF	TGCGCCAGCAGCCGGGGAAGCGCCTACGAGCAGTACTTC
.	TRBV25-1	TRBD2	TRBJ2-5	CARTNGGRETQYF	TGTGCCAGGACTAACGGGGGGAGGGAGACCCAGTACTTC
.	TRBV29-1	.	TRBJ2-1	CSANGWDNPSGEQFF	TGCAGCGCGAACGGTTGGGACAACCCAAGCGGTGAGCAGTTCTTC
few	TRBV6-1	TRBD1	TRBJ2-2	CASRKKSGQAGVLFF	TGTGCCAGCCGCAAGAAGTCCGGACAGGCCGGGGTGCTGTTTTTT
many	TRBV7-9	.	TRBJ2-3	CASSPLGSTDTQYF	TGTGCCAGCAGCCCCTTGGGCAGCACAGATACGCAGTATTTT
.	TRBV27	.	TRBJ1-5	CASSLYGDQPQHF	TGTGCCAGCAGTTTATACGGGGATCAGCCCCAGCATTTT
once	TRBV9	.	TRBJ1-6	CASSVEGVGNSPLHF	TGTGCCAGCAGCGTAGAAGGTGTGGGAAATTCACCCCTCCACTTT
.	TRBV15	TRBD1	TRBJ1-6	CATSRGQANSPLHF	TGTGCCACCAGCAGGGGACAGGCGAATTCACCCCTCCACTTT
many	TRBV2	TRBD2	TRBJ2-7	CASTTSGAESYRSYEQYF	TGTGCCAGCACCACTAGCGGGGCGGAAAGTTATAGATCCTACGAGCAGTACTTC
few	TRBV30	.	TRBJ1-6	CAWNPRSTRVHSPLHF	TGTGCCTGGAACCCACGCTCGACCAGAGTTCATTCACCCCTCCACTTT
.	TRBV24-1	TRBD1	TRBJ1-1	CATSDRGQGVEAFF	TGTGCCACCAGTGACCGAGGACAGGGGGTTGAAGCTTTCTTT
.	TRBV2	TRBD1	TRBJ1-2	CASSSQLQGAYGYTF	TGTGCCAGCAGTTCGCAGCTACAGGGGGCCTATGGCTACACCTTC
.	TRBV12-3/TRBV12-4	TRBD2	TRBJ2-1	CASSYRDYHNEQFF	TGTGCCAGCAGTTACCGGGACTACCACAATGAGCAGTTCTTC
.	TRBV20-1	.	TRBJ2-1	CSAKPTYNEQFF	TGCAGTGCCAAGCCCACGTACAATGAGCAGTTCTTC
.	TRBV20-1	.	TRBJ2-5	CSATSQETQYF	TGCAGTGCTACCAGCCAAGAGACCCAGTACTTC
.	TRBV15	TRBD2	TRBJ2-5	CATSRERGVQETQYF	TGTGCCACCAGCAGAGAGCGGGGGGTCCAAGAGACCCAGTACTTC
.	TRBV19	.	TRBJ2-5	CASNDGGGGQETQYF	TGTGCCAGTAACGATGGGGGAGGTGGGCAAGAGACCCAGTACTTC
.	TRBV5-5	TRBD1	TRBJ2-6	CASSKQGTGANVLTF	TGTGCCAGCAGCAAACAGGGGACTGGGGCCAACGTCCTGACTTTC
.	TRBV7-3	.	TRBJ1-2	CASSRDSLDGYTF	TGTGCCAGCAGCCGGGACTCCCTGGATGGCTACACCTTC
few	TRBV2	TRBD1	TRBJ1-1	CASPRQGAEAFF	TGTGCCAGCCCCCGACAGGGCGCTGAAGCTTTCTTT
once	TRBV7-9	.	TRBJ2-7	CASSLADGEQYF	TGTGCCAGCAGCTTAGCGGACGGCGAGCAGTACTTC
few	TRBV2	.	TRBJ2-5	CASSSTGTEETQYF	TGTGCCAGCTCATCTACCGGGACCGAAGAGACCCAGTACTTC
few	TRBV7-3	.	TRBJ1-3	CASSLFGGNTIYF	TGTGCCAGCAGCTTATTTGGTGGAAACACCATATATTTT
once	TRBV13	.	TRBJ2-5	CASSEPSEVTQYF	TGTGCCAGCAGCGAACCTAGCGAGGTGACCCAGTACTTC
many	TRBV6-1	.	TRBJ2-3	CASTQKSTDTQYF	TGTGCCAGCACCCAGAAGAGCACAGATACGCAGTATTTT
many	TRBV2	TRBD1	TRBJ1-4	CASGGQNEKLFF	TGTGCCAGCGGGGGACAGAATGAAAAACTGTTTTTT
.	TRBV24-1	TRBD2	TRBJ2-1	CATSDPLAGDNEQFF	TGTGCCACCAGTGATCCCCTAGCGGGGGACAATGAGCAGTTCTTC
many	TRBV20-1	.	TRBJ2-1	CSARVGWNEQFF	TGCAGTGCTAGGGTGGGATGGAATGAGCAGTTCTTC
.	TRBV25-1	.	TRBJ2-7	CASSESPGGWEQYF	TGTGCCAGCAGTGAAAGTCCAGGCGGCTGGGAGCAGTACTTC
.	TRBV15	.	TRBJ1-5	CATSFGNQPQHF	TGTGCCACCTCGTTCGGCAATCAGCCCCAGCATTTT